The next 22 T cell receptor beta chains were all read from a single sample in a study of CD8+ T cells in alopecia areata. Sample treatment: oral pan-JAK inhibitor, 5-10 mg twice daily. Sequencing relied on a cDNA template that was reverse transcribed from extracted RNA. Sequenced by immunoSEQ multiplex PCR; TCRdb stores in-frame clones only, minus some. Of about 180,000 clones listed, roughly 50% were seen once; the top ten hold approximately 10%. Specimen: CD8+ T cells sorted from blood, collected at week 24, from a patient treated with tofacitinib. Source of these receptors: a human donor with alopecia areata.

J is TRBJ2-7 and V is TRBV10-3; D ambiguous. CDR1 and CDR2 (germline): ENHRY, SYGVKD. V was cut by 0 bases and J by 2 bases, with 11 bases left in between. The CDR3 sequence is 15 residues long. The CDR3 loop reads CAISESIQIAYEQYF. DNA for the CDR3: TGTGCCATCAGTGAGTCGATACAAATTGCCTACGAGCAGTACTTC.

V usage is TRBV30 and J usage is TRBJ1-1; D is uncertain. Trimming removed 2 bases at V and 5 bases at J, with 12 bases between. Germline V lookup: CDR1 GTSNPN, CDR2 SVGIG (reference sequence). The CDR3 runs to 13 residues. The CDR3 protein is CAWSFGEGTEAFF. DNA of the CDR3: TGTGCCTGGAGTTTCGGGGAAGGGACTGAAGCTTTCTTT.

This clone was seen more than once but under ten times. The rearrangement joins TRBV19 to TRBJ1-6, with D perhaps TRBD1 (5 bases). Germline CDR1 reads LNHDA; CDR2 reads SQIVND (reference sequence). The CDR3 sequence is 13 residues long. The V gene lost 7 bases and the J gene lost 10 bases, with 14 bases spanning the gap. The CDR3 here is CASNPGGESPLHF. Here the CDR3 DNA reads TGTGCCAGTAACCCGGGGGGTGAATCACCCCTCCACTTT.

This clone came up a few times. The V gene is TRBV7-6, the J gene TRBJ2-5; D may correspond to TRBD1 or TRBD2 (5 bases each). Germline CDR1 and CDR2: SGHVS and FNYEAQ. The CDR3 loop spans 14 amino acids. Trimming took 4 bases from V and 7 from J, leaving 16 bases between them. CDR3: CASSSGTPKGTQYF. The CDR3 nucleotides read TGTGCCAGCAGCTCCGGGACCCCAAAAGGGACCCAGTACTTC.

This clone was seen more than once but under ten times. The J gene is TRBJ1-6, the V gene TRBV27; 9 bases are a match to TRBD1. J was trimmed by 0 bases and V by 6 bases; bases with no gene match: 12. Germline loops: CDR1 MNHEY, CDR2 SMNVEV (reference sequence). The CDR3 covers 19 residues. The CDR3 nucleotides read TGTGCCAGCAGAGCGGGACAGGGTTTAAGGAGCTCCTATAATTCACCCCTCCACTTT. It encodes CASRAGQGLRSSYNSPLHF.

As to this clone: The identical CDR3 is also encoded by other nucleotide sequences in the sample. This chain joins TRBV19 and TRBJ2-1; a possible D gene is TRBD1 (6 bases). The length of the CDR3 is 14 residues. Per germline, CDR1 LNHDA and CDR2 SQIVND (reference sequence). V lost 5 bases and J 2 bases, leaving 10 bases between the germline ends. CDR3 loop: CASSPQGTYNEQFF. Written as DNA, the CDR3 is TGTGCCAGTAGTCCCCAGGGGACCTACAATGAGCAGTTCTTC.

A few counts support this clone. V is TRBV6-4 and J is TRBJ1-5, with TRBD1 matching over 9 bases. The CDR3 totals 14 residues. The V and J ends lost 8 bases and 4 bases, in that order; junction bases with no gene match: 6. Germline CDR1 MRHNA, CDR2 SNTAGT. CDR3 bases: TGTGCCAGCGTACGACAGGGGGGAAATCAGCCCCAGCATTTT. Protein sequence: CASVRQGGNQPQHF.

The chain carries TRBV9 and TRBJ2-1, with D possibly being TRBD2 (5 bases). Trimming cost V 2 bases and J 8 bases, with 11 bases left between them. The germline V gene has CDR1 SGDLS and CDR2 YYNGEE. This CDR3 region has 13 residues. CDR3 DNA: TGTGCCAGCAGCGTGGAGGCTTTAGATGAGCAGTTCTTC. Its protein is CASSVEALDEQFF. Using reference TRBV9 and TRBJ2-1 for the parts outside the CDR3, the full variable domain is DSGVTQTPKHLITATGQRVTLRCSPRSGDLSVYWYQQSLDQGLQFLIQYYNGEERAKGNILERFSAQQFPDLHSELNLSSLELGDSALYFCASSVEALDEQFFGPGTRLTVL.

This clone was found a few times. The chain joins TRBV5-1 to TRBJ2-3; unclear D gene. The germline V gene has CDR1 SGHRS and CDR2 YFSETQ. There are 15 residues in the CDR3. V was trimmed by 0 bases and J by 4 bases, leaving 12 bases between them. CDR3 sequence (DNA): TGCGCCAGCAGCTTGGAGTCGCCGGTGGCAGATACGCAGTATTTT. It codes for CASSLESPVADTQYF.

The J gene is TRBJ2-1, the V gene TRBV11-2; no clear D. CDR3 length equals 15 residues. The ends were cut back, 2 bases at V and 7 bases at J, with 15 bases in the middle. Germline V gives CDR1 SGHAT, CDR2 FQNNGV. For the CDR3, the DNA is TGTGCCAGCAGCTTAAACCCCCAGGCTGTTAATGAGCAGTTCTTC. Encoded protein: CASSLNPQAVNEQFF.

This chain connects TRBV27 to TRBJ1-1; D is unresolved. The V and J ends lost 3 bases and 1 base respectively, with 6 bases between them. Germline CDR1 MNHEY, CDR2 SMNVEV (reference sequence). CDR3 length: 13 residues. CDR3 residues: CASSFMGNTEAFF. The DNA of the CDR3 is TGTGCCAGCAGTTTTATGGGGAACACTGAAGCTTTCTTT.

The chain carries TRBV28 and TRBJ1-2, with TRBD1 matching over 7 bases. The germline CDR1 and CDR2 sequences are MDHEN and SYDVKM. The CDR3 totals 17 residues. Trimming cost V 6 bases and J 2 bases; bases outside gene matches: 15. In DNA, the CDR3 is TGTGCCAGCAGCGCAATTCAAACAGGGGAGCAGAACTATGGCTACACCTTC. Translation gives CASSAIQTGEQNYGYTF.

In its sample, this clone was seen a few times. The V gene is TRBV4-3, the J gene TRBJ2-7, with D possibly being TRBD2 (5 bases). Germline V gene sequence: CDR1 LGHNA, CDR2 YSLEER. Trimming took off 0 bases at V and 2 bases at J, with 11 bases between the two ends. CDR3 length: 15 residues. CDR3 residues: CASSQDPSGPYEQYF. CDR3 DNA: TGCGCCAGCAGCCAAGACCCCAGCGGCCCCTACGAGCAGTACTTC.

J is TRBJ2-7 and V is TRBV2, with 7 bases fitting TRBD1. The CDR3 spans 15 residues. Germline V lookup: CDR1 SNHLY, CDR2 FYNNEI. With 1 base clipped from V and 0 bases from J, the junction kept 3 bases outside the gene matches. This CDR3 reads CASSEVQGSSYEQYF. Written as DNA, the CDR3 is TGTGCCAGCAGTGAAGTACAGGGGAGCTCCTACGAGCAGTACTTC.

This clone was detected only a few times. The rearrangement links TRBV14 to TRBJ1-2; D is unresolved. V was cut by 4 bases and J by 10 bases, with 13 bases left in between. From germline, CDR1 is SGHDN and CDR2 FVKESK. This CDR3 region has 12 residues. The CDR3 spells CASSPNTGAYTF. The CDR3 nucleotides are TGTGCCAGCAGCCCCAACACGGGAGCCTACACCTTC. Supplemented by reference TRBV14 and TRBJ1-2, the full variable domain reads EAGVTQFPSHSVIEKGQTVTLRCDPISGHDNLYWYRRVMGKEIKFLLHFVKESKQDESGMPNNRFLAERTGGTYSTLKVQPAELEDSGVYFCASSPNTGAYTFGSGTRLTVV.

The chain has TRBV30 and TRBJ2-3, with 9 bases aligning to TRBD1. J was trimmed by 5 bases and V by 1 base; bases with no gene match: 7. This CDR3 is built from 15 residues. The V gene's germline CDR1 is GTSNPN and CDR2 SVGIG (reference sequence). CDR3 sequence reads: CAWSGEGTGKDTQYF. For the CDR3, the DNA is TGTGCCTGGAGTGGGGAGGGGACAGGGAAAGATACGCAGTATTTT.

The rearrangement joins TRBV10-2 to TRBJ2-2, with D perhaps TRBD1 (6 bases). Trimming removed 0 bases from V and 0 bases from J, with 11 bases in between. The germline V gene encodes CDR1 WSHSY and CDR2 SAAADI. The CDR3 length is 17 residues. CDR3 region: CASSESLGGTNTGELFF. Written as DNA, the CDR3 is TGCGCCAGCAGTGAGTCGTTAGGGGGAACGAACACCGGGGAGCTGTTTTTT.

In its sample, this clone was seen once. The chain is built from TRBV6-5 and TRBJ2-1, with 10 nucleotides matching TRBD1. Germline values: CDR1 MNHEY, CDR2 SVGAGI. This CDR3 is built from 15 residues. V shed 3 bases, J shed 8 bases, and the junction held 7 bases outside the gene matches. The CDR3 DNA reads TGTGCCAGCAGTTATTCGGGACAGGGGAGGGATGAGCAGTTCTTC. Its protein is CASSYSGQGRDEQFF.

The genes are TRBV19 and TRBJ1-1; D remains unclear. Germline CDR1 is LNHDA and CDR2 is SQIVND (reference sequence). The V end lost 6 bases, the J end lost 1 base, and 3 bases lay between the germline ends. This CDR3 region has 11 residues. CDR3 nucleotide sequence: TGTGCCAGTAGAGGGAACACTGAAGCTTTCTTT. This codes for CASRGNTEAFF.

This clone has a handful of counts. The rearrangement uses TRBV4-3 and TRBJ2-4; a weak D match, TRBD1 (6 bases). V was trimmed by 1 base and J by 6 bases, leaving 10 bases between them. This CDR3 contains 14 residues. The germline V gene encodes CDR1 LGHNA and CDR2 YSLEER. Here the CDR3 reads CASSQVEGVNIQYF. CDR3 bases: TGCGCCAGCAGCCAAGTTGAGGGGGTAAACATTCAGTACTTC.

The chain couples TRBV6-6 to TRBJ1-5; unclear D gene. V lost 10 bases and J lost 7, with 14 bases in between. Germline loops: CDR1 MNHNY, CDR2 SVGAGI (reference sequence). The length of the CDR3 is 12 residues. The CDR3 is CATPWVGQPQHF. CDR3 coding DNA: TGTGCCACCCCGTGGGTCGGACAGCCCCAGCATTTT.

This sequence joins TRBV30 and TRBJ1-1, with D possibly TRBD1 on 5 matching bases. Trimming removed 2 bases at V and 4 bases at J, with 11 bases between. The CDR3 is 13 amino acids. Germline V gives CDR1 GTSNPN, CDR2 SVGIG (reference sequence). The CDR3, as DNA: TGTGCCTGGAGTTTCTACGGGGCCACTGAAGCTTTCTTT. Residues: CAWSFYGATEAFF.